These 18 T cell receptor beta chains originate from one sample sequenced in a study of response to subunit inactivated influenza vaccine. MiXCR, applied by TCRdb to the RT-PCR reads, yields one record per CDR3 protein. In the table there are about 620,000 distinct CDR3 sequences, around 10% of which are singletons. Another study also made use of these data, one on T cells expressing NK-cell markers. That work contributes: For TCR beta, cDNA was produced by 5'RACE template switching with UMIs.

The sample here was PBMCs from blood, taken on the day of vaccination. The receptor set was obtained from a man in his forties or fifties who received an inactivated influenza vaccine.

This clonotype was detected only a few times. The rearrangement joins TRBV15 to TRBJ2-3; 8 bases match TRBD2. The CDR3 loop spans 16 amino acids. Trimming cost V 0 bases and J 0 bases; bases outside gene matches: 2. CDR1 is LNHNV and CDR2 is YYDKDF in the germline V gene (reference sequence). The CDR3 DNA is TGTGCCACCAGCAGAGAACTAGCGGTTAGCACAGATACGCAGTATTTT. Amino acids: CATSRELAVSTDTQYF.

This clonotype occurred a few times. In DNA, the CDR3 is TGTGCCACCAGCAGAGAATTTGGTTTTTCGGGGGAAGCTTTCTTT. This encodes CATSREFGFSGEAFF. V usage is TRBV15 and J usage is TRBJ1-1; the D is unclear. The CDR3 totals 15 residues. Germline CDR1 is LNHNV and CDR2 is YYDKDF (reference sequence). The ends were cut back, 0 bases at V and 8 bases at J, with 16 bases in the middle.

This chain uses TRBV20-1 with TRBJ1-5; 9 nucleotides line up with TRBD1. There are 14 residues in the CDR3. V was clipped by 3 bases and J by 4 bases; unmatched bases: 4. Germline lookup yields CDR1 DFQATT and CDR2 SNEGSKA (reference sequence). CDR3 nucleotide sequence: TGCAGTGCTAGGGCGACAGGGGGAAATCAGCCCCAGCATTTT. It codes for CSARATGGNQPQHF.

J is TRBJ2-7 and V is TRBV20-1, with D tentatively TRBD1 or TRBD2 (5 bases each). V lost 4 bases and J 3 bases, leaving 13 bases between the germline ends. The CDR3 extends over 13 amino acids. Germline V gene data show CDR1 as DFQATT and CDR2 as SNEGSKA (reference sequence). CDR3 sequence: CSATWGSGYEQYF. In DNA, the CDR3 is TGCAGTGCTACGTGGGGGTCGGGCTACGAGCAGTACTTC.

The chain links TRBV7-3 to TRBJ2-1; 7 bases line up with TRBD1. The CDR3 spans 15 residues. CDR1 and CDR2 (germline): SGHTA, FQGTGA. V was pared by 0 bases and J by 8 bases, with 7 bases of the junction left unmatched. Written as DNA, the CDR3 is TGTGCCAGCAGCTTAACGGGACAGTCTACCGATGAGCAGTTCTTC. It translates to CASSLTGQSTDEQFF.

The chain joins TRBV14 to TRBJ2-7; D is undetermined. The CDR3 has 14 amino acids. The V gene's germline CDR1 is SGHDN and CDR2 FVKESK. Trimming stripped 4 bases from V and 6 bases from J, with 16 bases between. This CDR3 is CASSPAGSVGEQYF. DNA of the CDR3: TGTGCCAGCAGCCCCGCCGGGTCCGTCGGCGAGCAGTACTTC.

The genes are TRBV6-5 and TRBJ1-1, with 7 bases aligning to TRBD1. The germline V gene has CDR1 MNHEY and CDR2 SVGAGI. After removal of 2 bases from V and 1 base from J, the junction contained 7 bases not matched to a gene. CDR3 length: 16 residues. The CDR3 sequence: CASSYAPGGWNTEAFF. CDR3 in DNA: TGTGCCAGCAGTTACGCTCCAGGGGGGTGGAACACTGAAGCTTTCTTT.

The CDR3 here is CASSIDRAGNQPQHF. Here the CDR3 DNA reads TGTGCCAGTAGTATTGATAGGGCGGGCAATCAGCCCCAGCATTTT. J is TRBJ1-5 and V is TRBV19, with D unresolved. This CDR3 is 15 amino acids long. Germline CDR1 LNHDA, CDR2 SQIVND (reference sequence). V was shortened by 3 bases and J by 2 bases, with 11 bases between the two germline ends.

This clonotype was seen a few times. The CDR3 loop is CASSYGQGASTGELFF. The CDR3 DNA is TGTGCCAGCAGTTACGGACAGGGGGCAAGCACCGGGGAGCTGTTTTTT. The chain recombines TRBV6-5 with TRBJ2-2, with 11 bases identical to TRBD1. Looked up from germline, CDR1 is MNHEY and CDR2 is SVGAGI. The CDR3 covers 16 residues. V lost 2 bases and J lost 4; bases outside the gene matches: 3.

The table lists this clonotype with a few counts. This rearrangement joins TRBV7-2 to TRBJ2-2; a possible D gene is TRBD1 (6 bases). CDR1 is SGHTA, CDR2 FQGNSA, per germline. The ends were cut back, 0 bases at V and 7 bases at J, with 9 bases in the middle. CDR3 size: 14 residues. CDR3 nucleotide sequence: TGTGCCAGCAGCTTAGCAGGACAGTTCGGGGAGCTGTTTTTT. It specifies CASSLAGQFGELFF.

The table lists this clonotype with a few counts. This rearrangement joins TRBV5-1 to TRBJ2-1; D is perhaps TRBD2 (5 bases). There are 13 residues in the CDR3. Trimming cost V 2 bases and J 9 bases, with 12 bases left between them. Germline CDR1 SGHRS, CDR2 YFSETQ. CDR3 in amino acids: CASSFNSVSEQFF. CDR3 DNA: TGCGCCAGCAGCTTCAATAGCGTAAGTGAGCAGTTCTTC. The full variable domain, rest sourced from reference TRBV5-1 and TRBJ2-1, is KAGVTQTPRYLIKTRGQQVTLSCSPISGHRSVSWYQQTPGQGLQFLFEYFSETQRNKGNFPGRFSGRQFSNSRSEMNVSTLELGDSALYLCASSFNSVSEQFFGPGTRLTVL.

The chain joins TRBV9 to TRBJ2-1; a possible D gene is TRBD1 (5 bases). The V end lost 0 bases, the J end lost 5 bases, and 15 bases lay between the germline ends. The CDR3 runs to 16 residues. Germline CDR1 reads SGDLS; CDR2 reads YYNGEE. The CDR3, as DNA: TGTGCCAGCAGCGTAGCCTCCCGGGCAGGGAACAATGAGCAGTTCTTC. Translated, it gives CASSVASRAGNNEQFF. The full variable domain, its missing parts supplied by reference TRBV9 and TRBJ2-1, is DSGVTQTPKHLITATGQRVTLRCSPRSGDLSVYWYQQSLDQGLQFLIQYYNGEERAKGNILERFSAQQFPDLHSELNLSSLELGDSALYFCASSVASRAGNNEQFFGPGTRLTVL.

The chain couples TRBV7-8 to TRBJ2-3; D not certain. The V end lost 6 bases, the J end lost 4 bases, and 14 bases lay between the germline ends. The CDR3 is 14 residues long. Germline V gene data show CDR1 as SGHVS and CDR2 as FQNEAQ. Here the CDR3 reads CASRPTRAPDTQYF. The CDR3 DNA reads as TGTGCCAGCAGGCCAACAAGGGCACCAGATACGCAGTATTTT.

This clonotype was recorded at least ten times. The V gene is TRBV3-1, the J gene TRBJ2-7; D tentatively fits TRBD1 or TRBD2 (7 bases each). V was cut by 5 bases and J by 3 bases, with 20 bases left in between. This CDR3 is built from 16 residues. Germline V gives CDR1 LGHDT, CDR2 YNNKEL (reference sequence). CDR3 in amino acids: CASSSAGAGGSYEQYF. The CDR3 DNA is TGTGCCAGCAGCTCTGCGGGGGCAGGGGGGAGCTACGAGCAGTACTTC.

This clonotype came up a few times. The chain joins TRBV6-1 to TRBJ2-5; 7 bases align to TRBD1. The V segment lost 6 bases and the J segment 1 base; nucleotides outside the gene matches: 5. This CDR3 spans 14 amino acids. CDR1 MNHNS and CDR2 SASEGT come from the germline V gene. Here the CDR3 reads CASRAGTVQETQYF. DNA of the CDR3: TGTGCCAGCAGGGCCGGGACAGTCCAAGAGACCCAGTACTTC.

This rearrangement joins TRBV7-9 to TRBJ1-2, with D uncertain. This CDR3 contains 14 residues. The V end lost 2 bases, the J end lost 4 bases, and 11 bases lay between the germline ends. Germline V lookup: CDR1 SEHNR, CDR2 FQNEAQ (reference sequence). In DNA, the CDR3 is TGTGCCAGCAGCTTACCCACAGAATCCTATGGCTACACCTTC. Residues: CASSLPTESYGYTF.

This clonotype was observed a handful of times. The rearrangement uses TRBV4-1 and TRBJ2-7; no clear D. The CDR3 is made up of 12 amino acids. CDR1 is MGHRA and CDR2 is YSYEKL in the germline V gene. Trimming stripped 4 bases from V and 3 bases from J, with 7 bases between. The DNA for the CDR3 is TGCGCCAGCAGCCTCCCAGGCTACGAGCAGTACTTC. Its translation is CASSLPGYEQYF.

The gene calls are TRBV7-9 and TRBJ2-1; 7 bases fit TRBD1. V trimming: 3 bases; J trimming: 5 bases; junction bases outside the gene matches: 7. The CDR3 covers 15 residues. Germline CDR1 is SEHNR and CDR2 is FQNEAQ (reference sequence). The CDR3 reads CASSFDRAVDNEQFF. Here the CDR3 DNA reads TGTGCCAGCAGCTTCGACAGGGCGGTCGACAATGAGCAGTTCTTC.